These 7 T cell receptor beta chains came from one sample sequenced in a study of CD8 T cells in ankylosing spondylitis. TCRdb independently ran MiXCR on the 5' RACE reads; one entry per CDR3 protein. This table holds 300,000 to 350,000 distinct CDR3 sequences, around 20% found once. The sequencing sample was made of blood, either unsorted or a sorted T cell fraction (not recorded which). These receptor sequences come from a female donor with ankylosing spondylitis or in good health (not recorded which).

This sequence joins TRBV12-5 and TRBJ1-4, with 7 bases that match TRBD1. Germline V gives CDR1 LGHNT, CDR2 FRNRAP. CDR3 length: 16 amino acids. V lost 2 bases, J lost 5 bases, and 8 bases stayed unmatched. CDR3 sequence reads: CASGLSRTGPNEKLFF. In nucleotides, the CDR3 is TGTGCTAGTGGTTTGTCCCGGACAGGCCCAAATGAAAAACTGTTTTTT.

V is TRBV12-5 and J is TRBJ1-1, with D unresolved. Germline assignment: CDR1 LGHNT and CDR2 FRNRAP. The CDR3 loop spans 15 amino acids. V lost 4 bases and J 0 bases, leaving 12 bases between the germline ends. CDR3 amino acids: CASGSHHIMNTEAFF. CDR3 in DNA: TGTGCTAGTGGTTCGCATCATATTATGAACACTGAAGCTTTCTTT.

CDR3 nucleotides: TGCAGTGCTCCTAGCGGGTCTCCAGATACGCAGTATTTT. It encodes CSAPSGSPDTQYF. The rearrangement joins TRBV20-1 to TRBJ2-3, with 8 bases aligning to TRBD2. The V and J ends lost 5 bases and 4 bases, in that order; junction bases with no gene match: 5. There are 13 residues in the CDR3. The germline CDR1 and CDR2 sequences are DFQATT and SNEGSKA (reference sequence).

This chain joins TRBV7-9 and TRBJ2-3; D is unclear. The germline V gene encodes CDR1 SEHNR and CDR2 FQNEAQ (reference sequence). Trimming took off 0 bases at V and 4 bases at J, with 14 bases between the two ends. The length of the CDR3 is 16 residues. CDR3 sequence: CASSLALTRVADTQYF. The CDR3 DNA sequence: TGTGCCAGCAGCTTAGCCTTGACCCGTGTCGCAGATACGCAGTATTTT. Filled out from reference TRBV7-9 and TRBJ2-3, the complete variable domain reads DTGVSQNPRHKITKRGQNVTFRCDPISEHNRLYWYRQTLGQGPEFLTYFQNEAQLEKSRLLSDRFSAERPKGSFSTLEIQRTEQGDSAMYLCASSLALTRVADTQYFGPGTRLTVL.

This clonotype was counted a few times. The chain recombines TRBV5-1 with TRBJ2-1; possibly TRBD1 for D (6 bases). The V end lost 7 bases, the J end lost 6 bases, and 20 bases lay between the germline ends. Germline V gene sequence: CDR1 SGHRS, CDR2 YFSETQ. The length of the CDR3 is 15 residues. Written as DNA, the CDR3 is TGCGCCAGCGGCCACAGGGCGTCGTTTGGCAATGAGCAGTTCTTC. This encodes CASGHRASFGNEQFF.

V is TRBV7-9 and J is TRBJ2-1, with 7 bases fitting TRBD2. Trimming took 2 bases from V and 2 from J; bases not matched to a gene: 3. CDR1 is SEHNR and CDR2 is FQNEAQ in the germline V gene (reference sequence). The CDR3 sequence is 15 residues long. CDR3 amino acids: CASSLSLAAYNEQFF. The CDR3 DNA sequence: TGTGCCAGCAGCTTATCCCTAGCGGCCTACAATGAGCAGTTCTTC.

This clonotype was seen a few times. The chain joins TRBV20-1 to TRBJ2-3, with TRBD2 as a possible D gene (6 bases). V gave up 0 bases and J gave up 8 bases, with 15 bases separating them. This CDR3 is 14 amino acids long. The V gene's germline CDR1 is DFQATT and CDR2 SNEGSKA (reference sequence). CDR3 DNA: TGCAGTGCTAGAGATTGGCGGGATTTGGGTACGCAGTATTTT. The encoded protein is CSARDWRDLGTQYF.